This T cell receptor beta chain was retrieved from a study of blood T cell repertoires in COVID-19. Study summary: PBMCs, B-cell-depleted T cells, or T cells were the source of the cDNA or gDNA that made up the material.

The CDR3 loop spans 15 amino acids. V was pared by 4 bases and J by 2 bases, with 4 bases of the junction left unmatched. Germline CDR1 reads SGHDT; CDR2 reads YYEEEE. Seattle participants joined during active infection and were tracked over time. As processed by the authors: Reference gene primer amplification in the assay estimated nucleated cell counts. The data were produced by immunoSEQ multiplex PCR, yet TCRdb's version contains in-frame clones alone and is incomplete. From that table come the V and J calls and clone size; the DNA was used to work out D and trimming. This sample has tens of thousands of clones, with 70% to 90% found just once.

The sample taken for sequencing was peripheral blood. This TCR was recovered from an elderly man with COVID-19, enrolled during active disease. The J gene is TRBJ2-3, the V gene TRBV5-6; 10 positions match TRBD1. The CDR3 DNA reads as TGTGCCAGCAGCCAAGGGACAGGGGCCACAGATACGCAGTATTTT. Its translation: CASSQGTGATDTQYF. The full variable domain, its missing parts supplied by reference TRBV5-6 and TRBJ2-3, is DAGVTQSPTHLIKTRGQQVTLRCSPKSGHDTVSWYQQALGQGPQFIFQYYEEEERQRGNFPDRFSGHQFPNYSSELNVNALLLGDSALYLCASSQGTGATDTQYFGPGTRLTVL.